The entry below describes one T cell receptor beta chain. Its antigen is not known. The entry originates in a study of Graves' ophthalmopathy and Graves' hyperthyroidism. Whole-study context: Before any treatment was given, at initial diagnosis, peripheral blood was collected. Study findings and constraints: The blood repertoire also included most expanded thyroid clonotypes above 0.001 frequency.

Enrollment excluded any patients with other autoimmune diseases, uncontrolled infections, pregnancy or lactation. From RNA, the CDR3 regions of TCR beta chains were amplified and sequenced. Second-round multiplex PCR came after first-round RT-PCR with HTBI primers. TCRdb re-called the multiplex PCR reads with MiXCR, one entry per CDR3 protein. Among about 400,000 distinct CDR3 sequences listed, about 16% were seen once. Sequencing was done on a sample of peripheral blood. This TCR derives from a woman in her late teens or twenties with Graves' ophthalmopathy.

CDR3 in DNA: TGTGCCAGCAGTCAGGGGACAGATAACAATCAGCCCCAGCATTTT. The encoded protein is CASSQGTDNNQPQHF. This chain links TRBV12-3 or TRBV12-4 with TRBJ1-5, with TRBD1 matching 7 bases. This CDR3 has 15 residues. V lost 5 bases, J lost 3 bases, and 7 bases stayed unmatched.